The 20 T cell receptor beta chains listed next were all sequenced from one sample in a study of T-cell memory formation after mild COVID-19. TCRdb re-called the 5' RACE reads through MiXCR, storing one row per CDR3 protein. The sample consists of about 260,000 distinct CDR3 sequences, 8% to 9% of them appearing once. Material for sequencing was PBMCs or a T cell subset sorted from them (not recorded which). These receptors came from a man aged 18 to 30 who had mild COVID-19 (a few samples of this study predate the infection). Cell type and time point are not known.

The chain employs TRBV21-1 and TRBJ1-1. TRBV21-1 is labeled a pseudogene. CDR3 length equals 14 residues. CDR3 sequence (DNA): TGTGCCAGCAGCGAGACAACGATGAACACTGAAGCTTTCTTT. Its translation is CASSETTMNTEAFF.

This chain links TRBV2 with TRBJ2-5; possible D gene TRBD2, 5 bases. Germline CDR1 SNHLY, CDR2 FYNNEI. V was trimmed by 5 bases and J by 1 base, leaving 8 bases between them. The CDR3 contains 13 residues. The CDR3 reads CASSPLAQETQYF. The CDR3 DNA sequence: TGTGCCAGCAGTCCTCTAGCCCAAGAGACCCAGTACTTC. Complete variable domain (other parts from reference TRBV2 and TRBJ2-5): EPEVTQTPSHQVTQMGQEVILRCVPISNHLYFYWYRQILGQKVEFLVSFYNNEISEKSEIFDDQFSVERPDGSNFTLKIRSTKLEDSAMYFCASSPLAQETQYFGPGTRLLVL.

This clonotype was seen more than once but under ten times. CDR3 in DNA: TGCGCCAGCAGTACCGGGACTAGCGGGGGAGGAGAGACCCAGTACTTC. Its translation: CASSTGTSGGGETQYF. The chain links TRBV10-2 to TRBJ2-5; 14 bases match TRBD2. This CDR3 is 16 amino acids long. With 5 bases clipped from V and 4 bases from J, the junction kept 6 bases outside the gene matches. The germline V gene encodes CDR1 WSHSY and CDR2 SAAADI.

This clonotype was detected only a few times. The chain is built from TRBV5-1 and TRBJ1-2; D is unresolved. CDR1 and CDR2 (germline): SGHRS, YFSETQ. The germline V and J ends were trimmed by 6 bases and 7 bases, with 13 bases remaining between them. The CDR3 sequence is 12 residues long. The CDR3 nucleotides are TGCGCCAGCACGATCGGGGAAAGTGGCTACACCTTC. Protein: CASTIGESGYTF.

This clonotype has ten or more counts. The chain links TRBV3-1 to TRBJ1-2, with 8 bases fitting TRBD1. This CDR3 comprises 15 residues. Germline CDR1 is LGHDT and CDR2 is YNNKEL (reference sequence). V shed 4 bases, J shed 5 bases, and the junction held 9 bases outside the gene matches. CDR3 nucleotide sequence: TGTGCCAGCAGCCGAAGAGGGACAGGCGCTTATGGCTACACCTTC. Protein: CASSRRGTGAYGYTF.

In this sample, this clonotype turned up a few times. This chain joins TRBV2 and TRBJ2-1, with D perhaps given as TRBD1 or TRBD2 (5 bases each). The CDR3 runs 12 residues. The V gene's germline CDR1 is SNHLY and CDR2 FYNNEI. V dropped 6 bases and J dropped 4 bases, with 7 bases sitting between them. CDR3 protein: CASRGDYNEQFF. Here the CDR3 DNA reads TGTGCCAGCAGGGGGGATTACAATGAGCAGTTCTTC.

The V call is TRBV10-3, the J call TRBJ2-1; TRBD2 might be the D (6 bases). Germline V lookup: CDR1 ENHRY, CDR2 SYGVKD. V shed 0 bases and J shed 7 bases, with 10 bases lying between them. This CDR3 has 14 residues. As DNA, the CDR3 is TGTGCCATCAGTGAGTCGGAGGGAACGAATGAGCAGTTCTTC. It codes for CAISESEGTNEQFF.

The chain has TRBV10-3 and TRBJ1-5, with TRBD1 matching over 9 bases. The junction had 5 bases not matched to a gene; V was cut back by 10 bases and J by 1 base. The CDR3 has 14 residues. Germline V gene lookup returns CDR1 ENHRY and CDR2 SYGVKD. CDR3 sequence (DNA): TGTGCCACCCGACAGGGGGTGAGCAATCAGCCCCAGCATTTT. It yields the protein CATRQGVSNQPQHF.

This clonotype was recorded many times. The CDR3 is CASSLRPPGGQETQYF. For the CDR3, the DNA is TGTGCCAGCAGCTTGAGACCCCCCGGGGGCCAAGAGACCCAGTACTTC. This chain connects TRBV7-8 to TRBJ2-5; tentative D call: TRBD2 (6 bases). V was cut by 3 bases and J by 1 base, with 15 bases left in between. The CDR3 length is 16 residues. CDR1 and CDR2 from the germline V gene are SGHVS and FQNEAQ.

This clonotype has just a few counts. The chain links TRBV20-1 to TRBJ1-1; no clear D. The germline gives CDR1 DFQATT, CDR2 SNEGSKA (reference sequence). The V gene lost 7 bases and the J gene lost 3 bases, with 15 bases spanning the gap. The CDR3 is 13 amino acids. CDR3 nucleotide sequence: TGCAGTGGGGGTCGGGGTCGATACACTGAAGCTTTCTTT. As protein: CSGGRGRYTEAFF.

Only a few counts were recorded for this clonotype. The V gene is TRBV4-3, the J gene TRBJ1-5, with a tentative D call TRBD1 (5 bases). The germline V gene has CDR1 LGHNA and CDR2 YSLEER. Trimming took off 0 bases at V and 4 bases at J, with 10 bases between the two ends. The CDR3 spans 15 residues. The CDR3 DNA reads TGCGCCAGCAGCCAAGAGATTGGGACTAATCAGCCCCAGCATTTT. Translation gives CASSQEIGTNQPQHF.

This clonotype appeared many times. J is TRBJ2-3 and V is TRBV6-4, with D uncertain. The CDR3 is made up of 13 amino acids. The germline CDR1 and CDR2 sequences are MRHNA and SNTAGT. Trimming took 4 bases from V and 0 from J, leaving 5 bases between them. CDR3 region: CASSVGSTDTQYF. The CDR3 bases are TGTGCCAGCAGTGTGGGCAGCACAGATACGCAGTATTTT.

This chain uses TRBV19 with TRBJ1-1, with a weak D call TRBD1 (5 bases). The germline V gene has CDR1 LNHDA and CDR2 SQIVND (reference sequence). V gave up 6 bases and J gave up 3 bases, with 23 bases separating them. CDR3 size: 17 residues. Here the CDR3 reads CASRGLRAGRGDTEAFF. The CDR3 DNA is TGTGCCAGTAGAGGCCTACGAGCAGGCCGGGGGGACACTGAAGCTTTCTTT. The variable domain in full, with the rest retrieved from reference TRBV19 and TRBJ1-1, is DGGITQSPKYLFRKEGQNVTLSCEQNLNHDAMYWYRQDPGQGLRLIYYSQIVNDFQKGDIAEGYSVSREKKESFPLTVTSAQKNPTAFYLCASRGLRAGRGDTEAFFGQGTRLTVV.

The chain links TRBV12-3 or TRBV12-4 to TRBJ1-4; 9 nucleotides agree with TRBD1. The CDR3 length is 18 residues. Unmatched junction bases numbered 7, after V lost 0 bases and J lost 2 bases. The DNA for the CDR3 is TGTGCCAGCAGTTTAGCAGACAGGGGGGAATCGACTAATGAAAAACTGTTTTTT. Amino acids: CASSLADRGESTNEKLFF.

DNA for the CDR3: TGTGCCAGCAGTTTGCGGCAGGCGGATAACTATGGCTACACCTTC. Encoded protein: CASSLRQADNYGYTF. V gene TRBV12-3 or TRBV12-4 combines with J gene TRBJ1-2; D gene uncertain. The V gene lost 3 bases and the J gene lost 1 base, with 12 bases spanning the gap. This CDR3 contains 15 residues.

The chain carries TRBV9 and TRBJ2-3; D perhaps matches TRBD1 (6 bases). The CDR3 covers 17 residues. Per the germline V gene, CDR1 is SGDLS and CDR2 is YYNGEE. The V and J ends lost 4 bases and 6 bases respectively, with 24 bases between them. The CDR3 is CASSNQPAQGARDTQYF. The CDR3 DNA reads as TGTGCCAGCAGCAACCAACCCGCACAGGGCGCCCGGGATACGCAGTATTTT.

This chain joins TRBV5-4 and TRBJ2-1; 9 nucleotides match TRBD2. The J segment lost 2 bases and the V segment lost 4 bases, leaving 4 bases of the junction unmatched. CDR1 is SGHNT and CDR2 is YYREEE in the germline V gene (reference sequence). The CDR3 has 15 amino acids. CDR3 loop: CASSRSGGPYNEQFF. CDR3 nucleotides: TGTGCCAGCAGCCGTAGCGGGGGTCCCTACAATGAGCAGTTCTTC.

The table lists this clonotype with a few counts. The CDR3 here is CASSSLLLRGGLNEQFF. The CDR3 DNA reads as TGCGCCAGCAGCTCGCTGCTACTGCGGGGGGGCCTAAATGAGCAGTTCTTC. This rearrangement joins TRBV5-1 to TRBJ2-1; 9 bases align to TRBD2. The CDR3 consists of 17 residues. CDR1 SGHRS and CDR2 YFSETQ come from the germline V gene. J was trimmed by 7 bases and V by 3 bases; bases with no gene match: 14.

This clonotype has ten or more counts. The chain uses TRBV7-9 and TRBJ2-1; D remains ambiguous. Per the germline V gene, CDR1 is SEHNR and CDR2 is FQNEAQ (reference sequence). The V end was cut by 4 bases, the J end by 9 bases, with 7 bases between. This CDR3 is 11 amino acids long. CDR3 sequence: CASSSPGEQFF. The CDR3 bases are TGTGCCAGCAGCTCCCCCGGTGAGCAGTTCTTC. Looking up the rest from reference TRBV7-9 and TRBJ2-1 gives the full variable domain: DTGVSQNPRHKITKRGQNVTFRCDPISEHNRLYWYRQTLGQGPEFLTYFQNEAQLEKSRLLSDRFSAERPKGSFSTLEIQRTEQGDSAMYLCASSSPGEQFFGPGTRLTVL.

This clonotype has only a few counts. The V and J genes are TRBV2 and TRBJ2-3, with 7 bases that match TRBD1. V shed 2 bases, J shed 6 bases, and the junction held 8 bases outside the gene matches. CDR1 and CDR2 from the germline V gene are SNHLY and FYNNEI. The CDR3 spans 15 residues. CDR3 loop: CASSEMWRTGDTQYF. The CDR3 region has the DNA TGTGCCAGCAGTGAAATGTGGCGGACAGGCGATACGCAGTATTTT.